The entry that follows covers one TCR beta chain sequence. The table came from immunoSEQ multiplex PCR; TCRdb's copy has only in-frame clones and leaves some out. The sample shows 150,000 to 200,000 clones, roughly 79% of them seen only once. The source of the sample is a study of blood T cell repertoires in COVID-19. CDR1 is LNHDA and CDR2 is SQIVND in the germline V gene (reference sequence). This CDR3 has 13 amino acids. Trimming left V 5 bases short and J 7 bases short, with 11 bases between. The chain has TRBV19 and TRBJ1-4; no reliable D call. This sequence was found in a woman in her seventies with acute or convalescent COVID-19. The sequencing sample was made of peripheral blood. The CDR3 bases are TGTGCCAGTAGTGGGCCATCCGGTGAAAAACTGTTTTTT. Translation gives CASSGPSGEKLFF.